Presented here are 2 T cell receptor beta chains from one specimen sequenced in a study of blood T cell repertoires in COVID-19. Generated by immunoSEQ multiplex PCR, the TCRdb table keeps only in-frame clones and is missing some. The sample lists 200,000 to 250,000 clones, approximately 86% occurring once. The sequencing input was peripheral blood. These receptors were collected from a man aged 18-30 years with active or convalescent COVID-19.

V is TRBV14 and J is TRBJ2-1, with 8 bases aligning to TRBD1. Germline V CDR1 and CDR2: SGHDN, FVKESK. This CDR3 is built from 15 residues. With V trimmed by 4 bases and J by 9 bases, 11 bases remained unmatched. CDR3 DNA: TGTGCCAGCAGCCCTTACGGACAGGGTAAGAGTGAGCAGTTCTTC. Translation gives CASSPYGQGKSEQFF. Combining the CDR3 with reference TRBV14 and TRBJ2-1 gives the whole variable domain EAGVTQFPSHSVIEKGQTVTLRCDPISGHDNLYWYRRVMGKEIKFLLHFVKESKQDESGMPNNRFLAERTGGTYSTLKVQPAELEDSGVYFCASSPYGQGKSEQFFGPGTRLTVL.

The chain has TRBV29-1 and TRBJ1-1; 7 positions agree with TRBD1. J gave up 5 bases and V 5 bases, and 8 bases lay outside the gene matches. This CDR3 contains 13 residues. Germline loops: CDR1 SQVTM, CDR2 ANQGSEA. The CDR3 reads CSVWKGAGTEAFF. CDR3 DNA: TGCAGCGTTTGGAAGGGGGCAGGAACTGAAGCTTTCTTT. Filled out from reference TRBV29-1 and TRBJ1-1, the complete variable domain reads SAVISQKPSRDICQRGTSLTIQCQVDSQVTMMFWYRQQPGQSLTLIATANQGSEATYESGFVIDKFPISRPNLTFSTLTVSNMSPEDSSIYLCSVWKGAGTEAFFGQGTRLTVV.